Each of the 31 T cell receptor beta chains below was sequenced from the same sample in a study of response to subunit inactivated influenza vaccine. TCRdb reanalysed the RT-PCR reads using MiXCR and keeps one entry per CDR3 protein. The sample includes some 500,000 distinct CDR3 sequences, 10% to 15% of them seen just once. The material was PBMCs from blood, obtained roughly 46 days after vaccination. The receptors derive from a man aged 45-65 years who received an inactivated influenza vaccine.

This clonotype was counted at least ten times. The chain combines TRBV7-2 with TRBJ2-1; D not resolved. Germline-derived CDR1 and CDR2 are SGHTA and FQGNSA. V was clipped by 5 bases and J by 4 bases, with 12 bases between them. This CDR3 spans 14 amino acids. The DNA for the CDR3 is TGTGCCAGCAGCCCCCAAAACGCGTACAATGAGCAGTTCTTC. It codes for CASSPQNAYNEQFF.

CDR3 bases: TGTGCCAGCAGCTCACTTTGGTATGGCTACACCTTC. It specifies CASSSLWYGYTF. V usage is TRBV7-2 and J usage is TRBJ1-2; the D is unclear. V lost 4 bases and J lost 5, with 8 bases in between. CDR3 length: 12 amino acids. Germline V gene data show CDR1 as SGHTA and CDR2 as FQGNSA.

This chain joins TRBV14 and TRBJ2-2; D unresolved. Germline lookup yields CDR1 SGHDN and CDR2 FVKESK. Trimming took 1 base from V and 4 from J, leaving 13 bases between them. This CDR3 spans 16 amino acids. The chain's CDR3 is CASSQVSSYGTGELFF. The CDR3 coding sequence is TGTGCCAGCAGCCAAGTCAGCAGCTATGGCACCGGGGAGCTGTTTTTT.

CDR3 nucleotide sequence: TGTGCCAGCAGTTACTCGTTCGGGGCGAACACTGAAGCTTTCTTT. Translated: CASSYSFGANTEAFF. The chain combines TRBV6-5 with TRBJ1-1, with a tentative D call TRBD1 (5 bases). This CDR3 comprises 15 residues. Germline V CDR1 and CDR2: MNHEY, SVGAGI. V lost 0 bases to trimming and J lost 1 base, with 9 bases between them.

V is TRBV6-2 or TRBV6-3 and J is TRBJ2-7, with D perhaps assigned TRBD1 or TRBD2 (5 bases each). The V and J ends lost 7 bases and 3 bases respectively, with 16 bases between them. The CDR3 has 14 residues. The germline CDR1 and CDR2 sequences are MNHEY and SVGEGT. The CDR3 loop reads CASTKQRGSYEQYF. CDR3 sequence (DNA): TGTGCCAGCACCAAGCAACGGGGCAGCTACGAGCAGTACTTC.

The chain carries TRBV3-1 and TRBJ2-7; 9 bases are a match to TRBD1. Germline trimming cut 4 bases from V and 3 bases from J; bases unmatched to any gene: 7. This CDR3 is 15 amino acids long. CDR1 LGHDT and CDR2 YNNKEL come from the germline V gene (reference sequence). CDR3 in amino acids: CASSRGTGSYYEQYF. The CDR3, as DNA: TGTGCCAGCAGCCGGGGGACAGGGTCATACTACGAGCAGTACTTC.

This clonotype was counted many times. The chain has TRBV29-1 and TRBJ2-5; the match to TRBD1 covers 9 bases. This CDR3 has 15 residues. V lost 5 bases and J lost 0; bases outside the gene matches: 7. From germline, CDR1 is SQVTM and CDR2 ANQGSEA. Here the CDR3 reads CSVTKTGGYQETQYF. The CDR3 DNA reads as TGCAGCGTTACCAAGACAGGGGGGTACCAAGAGACCCAGTACTTC.

This clonotype was counted between two and nine times. The chain links TRBV24-1 to TRBJ2-7, with 7 nucleotides matching TRBD1. Looked up from germline, CDR1 is KGHDR and CDR2 is SFDVKD. CDR3 length: 13 amino acids. Germline trimming cut 3 bases from V and 2 bases from J; bases unmatched to any gene: 0. CDR3 in amino acids: CATSDGTAYEQYF. The CDR3 bases are TGTGCCACCAGTGATGGGACAGCCTACGAGCAGTACTTC.

This clonotype came up many times. V is TRBV20-1 and J is TRBJ1-6; 7 nucleotides agree with TRBD1. V gave up 0 bases and J gave up 9 bases; unmatched junction bases: 8. The CDR3 contains 15 residues. Germline V gene lookup returns CDR1 DFQATT and CDR2 SNEGSKA (reference sequence). The CDR3 protein is CSARDLGGSVSPLHF. In nucleotides, the CDR3 is TGCAGTGCTAGAGATTTAGGGGGCTCTGTTTCACCCCTCCACTTT.

The V gene is TRBV20-1, the J gene TRBJ2-1; 15 bases align to TRBD2. V shed 3 bases and J 3 bases; nucleotides not matched to a gene: 9. From germline, CDR1 is DFQATT and CDR2 SNEGSKA (reference sequence). The CDR3 contains 18 residues. The CDR3 DNA sequence: TGCAGTGCTAGGGGGACTAGCGGGGGGCCCAATATCTACAATGAGCAGTTCTTC. As protein: CSARGTSGGPNIYNEQFF.

This clonotype was found a few times. The CDR3 nucleotides are TGTGCCAGCAGATCGCAGGGATGGGGTGAGCAGTTCTTC. Protein: CASRSQGWGEQFF. The gene calls are TRBV27 and TRBJ2-1; TRBD1 is a possible D gene (5 bases). The V gene's germline CDR1 is MNHEY and CDR2 SMNVEV (reference sequence). V dropped 6 bases and J dropped 9 bases, with 15 bases sitting between them. The CDR3 loop spans 13 amino acids.

The chain uses TRBV15 and TRBJ1-1; a weak D match, TRBD1 (5 bases). The CDR3 spans 15 residues. The V end was cut by 7 bases, the J end by 3 bases, with 18 bases between. CDR1 LNHNV and CDR2 YYDKDF come from the germline V gene (reference sequence). Here the CDR3 DNA reads TGTGCCACCACGCCCGGGACCATCATGGACACTGAAGCTTTCTTT. It translates to CATTPGTIMDTEAFF. Looking up the rest from reference TRBV15 and TRBJ1-1 gives the full variable domain: DAMVIQNPRYQVTQFGKPVTLSCSQTLNHNVMYWYQQKSSQAPKLLFHYYDKDFNNEADTPDNFQSRRPNTSFCFLDIRSPGLGDTAMYLCATTPGTIMDTEAFFGQGTRLTVV.

This clonotype was seen more than once but under ten times. V is TRBV3-1 and J is TRBJ2-7, with 9 bases aligning to TRBD2. V gave up 4 bases and J gave up 2 bases; unmatched junction bases: 15. The CDR3 sequence is 18 residues long. Per germline, CDR1 LGHDT and CDR2 YNNKEL (reference sequence). CDR3 bases: TGTGCCAGCAGCCCCTCCCCTATTAGACGCGGGAGGGCCTACGAGCAGTACTTC. As protein: CASSPSPIRRGRAYEQYF.

This clonotype was counted ten times or more. The junction differs from germline at one of its ends, possibly a read error. The chain uses TRBV7-9 and TRBJ2-2; tentative D call: TRBD2 (5 bases). There are 15 residues in the CDR3. From germline, CDR1 is SEHNR and CDR2 FQNEAQ (reference sequence). This chain's CDR3 is CASSLGGPNTGELFF. Written as DNA, the CDR3 is TGTGCCAGCAGTTTAGGAGGACCCAACACCGGGGAGCTGTTTTTT.

This clonotype was seen at least ten times. This chain links TRBV6-2 or TRBV6-3 with TRBJ1-1; D not certain. Germline CDR1 reads MNHEY; CDR2 reads SVGEGT. This CDR3 has 13 amino acids. V lost 8 bases and J lost 5, with 15 bases in between. CDR3 nucleotide sequence: TGTGCCAGCGGTTCCACCGGTCGTACTGAAGCTTTCTTT. Translated: CASGSTGRTEAFF.

This clonotype was observed a handful of times. The CDR3 DNA follows: TGTGCCACCAGCAGAGACGGACAGGGGGAAGAGACCCAGTACTTC. Protein: CATSRDGQGEETQYF. V gene TRBV15 combines with J gene TRBJ2-5, with TRBD1 matching 10 bases. The germline gives CDR1 LNHNV, CDR2 YYDKDF (reference sequence). The V gene end was trimmed by 0 bases and the J gene end by 3 bases; junction bases not matched to a gene: 1. This CDR3 region has 15 residues.

This clonotype showed up many times. The J gene is TRBJ2-3, the V gene TRBV4-2; 11 bases are a match to TRBD2. The CDR3 sequence is 18 residues long. V lost 1 base, J lost 2 bases, and 8 bases stayed unmatched. Germline V gene sequence: CDR1 LGHNA, CDR2 YNFKEQ. The CDR3 region is CASSQGLGLAGNTDTQYF. The CDR3 nucleotides read TGTGCCAGCAGCCAAGGTCTCGGACTAGCGGGTAACACAGATACGCAGTATTTT.

This clonotype has a count of ten or more. The chain combines TRBV20-1 with TRBJ1-5; no reliable D call. CDR1 is DFQATT, CDR2 SNEGSKA, per germline (reference sequence). This CDR3 is 13 amino acids long. Trimming shortened V by 1 base and J by 4 bases, and 8 bases separated the two germline ends. CDR3 residues: CSARVGSNQPQHF. In DNA form, the CDR3 reads TGCAGTGCTAGAGTCGGTTCTAATCAGCCCCAGCATTTT.

In this sample, this clonotype turned up many times. The chain has TRBV6-5 and TRBJ1-5; 7 positions match TRBD1. The CDR3 sequence is 18 residues long. Germline assignment: CDR1 MNHEY and CDR2 SVGAGI. V shed 0 bases, J shed 0 bases, and the junction held 8 bases outside the gene matches. The CDR3 coding sequence is TGTGCCAGCAGTTACTCGGACAGGAACTTATATAGCAATCAGCCCCAGCATTTT. Amino acids: CASSYSDRNLYSNQPQHF.

In its sample, this clonotype was seen a few times. V is TRBV5-6 and J is TRBJ1-6; 8 positions match TRBD1. Germline CDR1 reads SGHDT; CDR2 reads YYEEEE. The V and J ends lost 0 bases and 4 bases, in that order; junction bases with no gene match: 0. The CDR3 extends over 15 amino acids. The CDR3 sequence is CASSLGTGYNSPLHF. The CDR3 region has the DNA TGTGCCAGCAGCTTGGGGACAGGGTATAATTCACCCCTCCACTTT.

Concerning this clonotype: Possible read error: a much larger clone is one base away. V is TRBV10-3 and J is TRBJ2-5; maybe TRBD1 (8 bases). Germline V gene sequence: CDR1 ENHRY, CDR2 SYGVKD. The CDR3 sequence is 12 residues long. The CDR3 bases are TGTGCCATCAGTGAACAGGGGGGGACCCAGTGCTTC. As protein: CAISEQGGTQCF.

This clonotype occurred a few times. The CDR3 here is CAWSAGTGNTIYF. The CDR3 DNA follows: TGTGCCTGGAGTGCGGGAACTGGAAACACCATATATTTT. V gene TRBV30 combines with J gene TRBJ1-3; D unclear. Germline values: CDR1 GTSNPN, CDR2 SVGIG (reference sequence). This CDR3 is 13 amino acids long. Trimming pared 1 base from V and 2 bases from J, leaving 6 bases between.

Only a few counts were recorded for this clonotype. V usage is TRBV28 and J usage is TRBJ2-1; TRBD2 aligns across 12 bases. Germline trimming cut 7 bases from V and 6 bases from J; bases unmatched to any gene: 7. The CDR3 length is 15 residues. Germline-derived CDR1 and CDR2 are MDHEN and SYDVKM. The CDR3 region is CASTLAGGPLNEQFF. The CDR3 DNA reads as TGTGCCAGCACTCTAGCGGGAGGGCCTCTCAATGAGCAGTTCTTC.

This chain joins TRBV20-1 and TRBJ2-3; D uncertain. Trimming left V 7 bases short and J 1 base short, with 15 bases between. Per the germline V gene, CDR1 is DFQATT and CDR2 is SNEGSKA (reference sequence). The CDR3 runs to 14 residues. CDR3: CSVKIVVGTDTQYF. The CDR3 DNA sequence: TGCAGTGTTAAAATAGTCGTGGGCACAGATACGCAGTATTTT.

The table lists this clonotype with many counts. This chain uses TRBV12-3 or TRBV12-4 with TRBJ1-1, with D unresolved. CDR3 length equals 13 residues. Trimming removed 6 bases at V and 0 bases at J, with 8 bases between. The CDR3 is CASSRYLNTEAFF. The CDR3 DNA reads as TGTGCCAGCAGCCGATACTTGAACACTGAAGCTTTCTTT.

This clonotype was detected ten times or more. V gene TRBV19 combines with J gene TRBJ2-1; 7 bases line up with TRBD2. The CDR3 extends over 15 amino acids. The V gene's germline CDR1 is LNHDA and CDR2 SQIVND (reference sequence). V shed 8 bases and J 3 bases; nucleotides not matched to a gene: 10. CDR3 residues: CASRDRDYLYNEQFF. Written as DNA, the CDR3 is TGTGCCAGTCGGGACCGGGACTACCTCTACAATGAGCAGTTCTTC. The variable domain in full, completed from reference TRBV19 and TRBJ2-1, reads DGGITQSPKYLFRKEGQNVTLSCEQNLNHDAMYWYRQDPGQGLRLIYYSQIVNDFQKGDIAEGYSVSREKKESFPLTVTSAQKNPTAFYLCASRDRDYLYNEQFFGPGTRLTVL.

V is TRBV24-1 and J is TRBJ2-1; D perhaps matches TRBD1 (5 bases). Trimming cost V 5 bases and J 4 bases, with 8 bases left between them. Germline lookup yields CDR1 KGHDR and CDR2 SFDVKD. The CDR3 sequence is 13 residues long. CDR3 loop: CATSGGWYNEQFF. CDR3 coding DNA: TGTGCCACCAGTGGGGGCTGGTACAATGAGCAGTTCTTC.

This clonotype has just a few counts. In DNA form, the CDR3 reads TGTGCCAGCAGTTACTTAGACGGTGGGGAGCAGTACTTC. Translation gives CASSYLDGGEQYF. This chain links TRBV6-6 with TRBJ2-7; D gene uncertain. CDR1 is MNHNY and CDR2 is SVGAGI in the germline V gene (reference sequence). CDR3 length equals 13 residues. The V and J ends lost 1 base and 7 bases respectively, with 11 bases between them.

This clonotype has only a few counts. The chain employs TRBV5-1 and TRBJ1-2; D might be TRBD1 (6 bases). With 4 bases removed from V and 4 bases from J, the gap between germline ends came to 20 bases. The CDR3 is 16 residues long. From germline, CDR1 is SGHRS and CDR2 YFSETQ. CDR3 in amino acids: CASSPAASGQLYGYTF. The CDR3 DNA reads as TGCGCCAGCAGCCCCGCGGCTTCGGGACAACTCTATGGCTACACCTTC.

The J gene is TRBJ2-6, the V gene TRBV12-3 or TRBV12-4; 10 bases align to TRBD1. The CDR3 spans 20 residues. The J segment lost 0 bases and the V segment lost 4 bases, leaving 12 bases of the junction unmatched. The CDR3 loop is CASSSVKGQGPYSGANVLTF. In nucleotides, the CDR3 is TGTGCCAGCAGTTCGGTCAAGGGACAGGGGCCCTACTCTGGGGCCAACGTCCTGACTTTC.

This clonotype was counted between two and nine times. J is TRBJ1-6 and V is TRBV9, with D unresolved. The CDR3 spans 14 residues. Germline V gene sequence: CDR1 SGDLS, CDR2 YYNGEE. Trimming pared 3 bases from V and 7 bases from J, leaving 11 bases between. The CDR3 coding sequence is TGTGCCAGCAGCGAACGGGGTGGGAATTCACCCCTCCACTTT. Translation: CASSERGGNSPLHF.